This is a list of T cell receptor beta chains from one sample in a study of cytomegalovirus exposure and HLA in healthy donors. Clones were read by immunoSEQ multiplex PCR, and TCRdb kept only the in-frame ones, dropping some. The sample lists 95,000 or so clones, under 90% occurring once. The source material was PBMCs. These receptor sequences come from a woman between 65 and 79 years old in good health and CMV-seropositive. Both conserved end residues are part of each CDR3. D genes are given only for firm matches. Clone sizes are given selectively: once, few, many, or a class where the clone is expanded.

>NA|TRBV7-3|TRBJ2-1|NA
CASSSGLGNEQFF
TGTGCCAGCAGCTCCGGACTGGGGAATGAGCAGTTCTTC
>NA|TRBV5-8|TRBJ2-6|NA
CASPRGHTYSGANVLTF
TGTGCCAGCCCCAGGGGCCACACTTACTCTGGGGCCAACGTCCTGACTTTC
>NA|TRBV4-1|TRBJ2-7|NA
CASSQLPSASYEQYF
TGCGCCAGCAGCCAACTTCCTAGCGCTTCCTACGAGCAGTACTTC
>once|TRBV5-1|TRBJ2-3|NA
CAGGPGLSTDTQYF
TGCGCCGGCGGCCCCGGCCTTAGCACAGATACGCAGTATTTT
>NA|TRBV6-5|TRBJ1-1|NA
CASSYSRGTLNTEAFF
TGTGCCAGCAGTTACTCGAGAGGTACTTTGAACACTGAAGCTTTCTTT
>NA|TRBV2|TRBJ2-7|TRBD2
CASRQGLAGSSEQYF
TGTGCCAGCAGACAGGGACTAGCGGGCTCCTCCGAGCAGTACTTC
>large|TRBV18|TRBJ1-1|NA
CASSPPTFRGARGTEAFF
TGTGCCAGCTCACCACCGACGTTTCGGGGGGCGCGAGGCACTGAAGCTTTCTTT
>NA|TRBV6-5|TRBJ2-3|NA
CASSQTGTHTDTQYF
TGTGCCAGCAGTCAAACCGGGACTCACACAGATACGCAGTATTTT
>NA|TRBV6-1|TRBJ2-5|TRBD2
CASSANGLAGETQYF
TGTGCCAGCAGTGCGAACGGACTAGCGGGAGAGACCCAGTACTTC
>NA|TRBV7-9|TRBJ2-7|NA
CASSLDTDRTRELEYEQYF
TGTGCCAGCAGCTTAGATACGGACAGAACTAGAGAACTGGAGTACGAGCAGTACTTC
>NA|TRBV7-3|TRBJ2-1|TRBD2
CASSLGLAGGGEQFF
TGTGCCAGCAGCTTAGGGCTAGCGGGAGGAGGAGAGCAGTTCTTC
>once|TRBV28|TRBJ2-7|NA
CAGGESSYEQYF
TGTGCCGGCGGGGAGAGCTCCTACGAGCAGTACTTC
>once|TRBV27|TRBJ2-5|NA
CASSPYNQPRGETQYF
TGTGCCAGCAGCCCTTACAACCAACCAAGAGGAGAGACCCAGTACTTC